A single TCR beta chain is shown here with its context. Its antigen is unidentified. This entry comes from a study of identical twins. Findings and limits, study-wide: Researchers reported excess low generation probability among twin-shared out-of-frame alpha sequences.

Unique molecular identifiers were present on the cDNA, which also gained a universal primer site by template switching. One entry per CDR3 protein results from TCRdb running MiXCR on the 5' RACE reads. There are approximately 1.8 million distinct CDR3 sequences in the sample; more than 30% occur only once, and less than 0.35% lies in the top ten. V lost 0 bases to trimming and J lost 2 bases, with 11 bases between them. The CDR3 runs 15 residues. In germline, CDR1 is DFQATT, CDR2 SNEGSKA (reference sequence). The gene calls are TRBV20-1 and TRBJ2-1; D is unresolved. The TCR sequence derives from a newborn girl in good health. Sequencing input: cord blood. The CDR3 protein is CSARDRGVPYNEQFF. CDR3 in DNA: TGCAGTGCTAGAGATCGTGGGGTTCCCTACAATGAGCAGTTCTTC.